This T cell receptor beta chain was found in a study of beta chain features in type 1 diabetes. Whole-study findings and limits: Among patients with Type 1 diabetes, TCRB CDR3s were moderately but significantly shorter in every one of the four CD4+ subsets.

Note on this clone: The antigen is undetermined.

Isolated RNA was reverse transcribed in full, so expressed TCRB transcripts were sequenced. Here immunoSEQ multiplex PCR was the method, and the copy in TCRdb shows in-frame clones only, minus some. The data contain around 710,000 clones, roughly 12% of them singletons. Germline V gives CDR1 SGHRS, CDR2 YFSETQ. The CDR3 runs to 14 residues. V was pared by 4 bases and J by 5 bases, with 8 bases of the junction left unmatched. This clonotype was obtained from a man younger than 45 with type 1 diabetes. Sequencing was carried out using naive CD4+ T cells from blood. The genes are TRBV5-1 and TRBJ1-2, with 7 bases fitting TRBD1. The CDR3 region is CASSMDRTVYGYTF. DNA for the CDR3: TGCGCCAGCAGCATGGACAGGACAGTATATGGCTACACCTTC.